The rows below give T cell receptor beta chains drawn from one sample of a study of blood T cell repertoires in COVID-19. Produced via immunoSEQ multiplex PCR; TCRdb's table is partial and in-frame only. This table holds tens of thousands of clones, roughly 86% found once. Source material: peripheral blood. The receptors derive from a man aged 40-49 years with COVID-19, enrolled during active disease. CDR3s include the opening cysteine and the closing phenylalanine or tryptophan. Each record gives: clone size, D gene, V gene, CDR3 length, J gene, CDR3 protein, CDR3 DNA. The D gene is left open where the match is weak. Clone size is not always given. Where it is, it says once, few, many or a class for expanded clones.

NA	NA	TRBV11-2	12	TRBJ1-4	CASSLAGEKLFF	TGTGCCAGCAGCTTAGCAGGTGAAAAACTGTTTTTT
NA	NA	TRBV30	15	TRBJ2-3	CACTLRGPSTDTQYF	TGTGCCTGTACCCTGCGGGGGCCGAGCACAGATACGCAGTATTTT
NA	TRBD2	TRBV5-5	16	TRBJ2-7	CASSLDSASGSYEQYF	TGTGCCAGCAGCTTGGACTCGGCTAGCGGGTCCTACGAGCAGTACTTC
NA	NA	TRBV3-1/TRBV3-2	13	TRBJ1-2	CASSQGPGDGYTF	TGTGCCAGCAGCCAAGGCCCGGGGGATGGCTACACCTTC
NA	TRBD1	TRBV18	13	TRBJ2-1	CASSPPAGTGKFF	TGTGCCAGCTCACCACCAGCCGGGACAGGGAAGTTCTTC
NA	TRBD2	TRBV27	15	TRBJ2-7	CASSLGSGRGGEQYF	TGTGCCAGCAGTTTAGGTTCGGGACGGGGGGGCGAGCAGTACTTC
NA	TRBD1	TRBV11-2	15	TRBJ2-7	CASSFPGTGTYEQYF	TGTGCCAGCAGCTTCCCCGGGACAGGGACCTACGAGCAGTACTTC
NA	TRBD2	TRBV4-2	19	TRBJ2-6	CASSQDLAGVSSGANVLTF	TGTGCCAGCAGCCAAGACCTAGCGGGGGTCTCCTCTGGGGCCAACGTCCTGACTTTC
NA	NA	TRBV9	14	TRBJ2-7	CASSVDWRGGEQYF	TGTGCCAGCAGCGTAGATTGGAGGGGGGGAGAGCAGTACTTC
NA	NA	TRBV12-3/TRBV12-4	12	TRBJ1-5	CASSLVAQPQHF	TGTGCCAGCAGTTTAGTAGCTCAGCCCCAGCATTTT
NA	TRBD1	TRBV19	16	TRBJ1-2	CASSRDRGPGGYGYTF	TGTGCCAGTAGCCGGGACAGGGGGCCTGGTGGCTATGGCTACACCTTC
NA	TRBD1	TRBV7-8	15	TRBJ2-2	CASSRTGGYTGELFF	TGTGCCAGCAGCAGGACAGGGGGCTACACCGGGGAGCTGTTTTTT
NA	NA	TRBV10-2	13	TRBJ2-3	CASSENLGARQYF	TGCGCCAGCAGTGAGAATCTGGGGGCACGGCAGTATTTT
NA	NA	TRBV18	12	TRBJ2-5	CASSPREETQYF	TGTGCCAGCTCACCACGAGAAGAGACCCAGTACTTC
NA	TRBD1	TRBV28	13	TRBJ2-7	CASYDRGPYEQYF	TGTGCCAGCTATGACAGGGGGCCATACGAGCAGTACTTC
once	TRBD1	TRBV29-1	11	TRBJ1-4	CSGQGGEKLFF	TGCAGCGGACAGGGAGGTGAAAAACTGTTTTTT
few	NA	TRBV24-1	13	TRBJ1-5	CATSEGADQPQHF	TGTGCCACCAGTGAAGGGGCAGATCAGCCCCAGCATTTT
NA	TRBD1	TRBV6-5	12	TRBJ1-6	CATNEGASPLHF	TGTGCCACTAACGAGGGGGCTTCACCCCTCCACTTT
NA	NA	TRBV7-3	15	TRBJ2-1	CASSPSDGSYNEQFF	TGTGCCAGCAGCCCAAGCGATGGATCCTACAATGAGCAGTTCTTC
NA	TRBD1	TRBV4-2	19	TRBJ2-2	CASSQDWDRGGSSPGELFF	TGTGCCAGCAGCCAAGATTGGGACAGGGGGGGTTCCTCTCCCGGGGAGCTGTTTTTT
NA	NA	TRBV18	15	TRBJ2-7	CASSPGGAGLYEQYF	TGTGCCAGCTCACCAGGGGGGGCCGGACTATACGAGCAGTACTTC
NA	TRBD1	TRBV4-2	17	TRBJ1-1	CASSQGETGGANTEAFF	TGTGCCAGCAGCCAAGGGGAAACAGGGGGCGCGAACACTGAAGCTTTCTTT
NA	TRBD1	TRBV7-9	18	TRBJ2-3	CASTSTERDREETDTQYF	TGTGCCAGCACTTCTACAGAAAGGGACAGGGAGGAAACAGATACGCAGTATTTT
NA	TRBD1	TRBV27	14	TRBJ1-2	CASSLSGQTPGYTF	TGTGCCAGCAGTTTATCGGGACAGACCCCCGGCTACACCTTC
NA	TRBD2	TRBV5-1	19	TRBJ2-2	CASSAPLKRGGLHTGELFF	TGCGCCAGCAGCGCCCCTTTGAAGCGGGGGGGCCTGCACACCGGGGAGCTGTTTTTT
NA	TRBD2	TRBV7-2	16	TRBJ2-3	CASSRLAGGPADTQYF	TGTGCCAGCAGCCGGCTAGCGGGGGGGCCCGCAGATACGCAGTATTTT
NA	TRBD1	TRBV9	13	TRBJ1-1	CASSVAQGAVAFF	TGTGCCAGCAGCGTAGCTCAGGGGGCCGTAGCTTTCTTT
few	TRBD2	TRBV11-2	16	TRBJ2-3	CASRQRGDPDADTQYF	TGTGCCAGCAGGCAGCGGGGGGACCCGGACGCAGATACGCAGTATTTT
NA	NA	TRBV6-4	13	TRBJ2-5	CASSDSRGETQYF	TGTGCCAGCAGTGACTCTAGGGGAGAGACCCAGTACTTC
NA	NA	TRBV19	14	TRBJ2-5	CASSWSEDQETQYF	TGTGCCAGTAGTTGGTCAGAAGACCAAGAGACCCAGTACTTC
NA	TRBD1	TRBV5-1	14	TRBJ2-5	CASSLGQGQETQYF	TGCGCCAGCAGCTTGGGACAGGGGCAAGAGACCCAGTACTTC
few	NA	TRBV5-1	14	TRBJ1-1	CASKESAPNTEAFF	TGCGCCAGCAAGGAGTCTGCCCCGAACACTGAAGCTTTCTTT
NA	NA	TRBV29-1	15	TRBJ1-2	CSADQSPEGSYGYTF	TGCAGCGCCGACCAATCGCCCGAGGGCAGCTATGGCTACACCTTC
NA	TRBD2	TRBV9	16	TRBJ2-5	CASSVAGGLGVETQYF	TGTGCCAGCAGCGTAGCGGGGGGGCTGGGGGTAGAGACCCAGTACTTC
NA	NA	TRBV10-3	14	TRBJ2-2	CAMKRGADTGELFF	TGTGCCATGAAACGGGGGGCCGACACCGGGGAGCTGTTTTTT
NA	NA	TRBV11-2	15	TRBJ2-2	CASSLVGTPAGELFF	TGTGCCAGCAGCTTAGTGGGCACCCCAGCCGGGGAGCTGTTTTTT
NA	TRBD1	TRBV5-5	14	TRBJ1-6	CASSLPTGGTPLHF	TGTGCCAGCAGCCTTCCGACAGGGGGGACACCCCTCCACTTT
NA	NA	TRBV15	13	TRBJ1-2	CATSRAPGDGYTF	TGTGCCACCAGCAGAGCTCCAGGGGACGGCTACACCTTC
NA	TRBD2	TRBV9	15	TRBJ2-1	CASSVTSGGYNEQFF	TGTGCCAGCAGCGTCACTAGCGGGGGCTACAATGAGCAGTTCTTC
once	TRBD1	TRBV3-1/TRBV3-2	15	TRBJ2-1	CASSSPGQGSYEQFF	TGTGCCAGCAGCTCTCCGGGACAGGGGTCATATGAGCAGTTCTTC
once	NA	TRBV4-1	18	TRBJ1-6	CASSDAVGQSSYNSPLHF	TGCGCCAGCAGCGATGCCGTCGGACAGAGCTCCTATAATTCACCCCTCCACTTT
NA	NA	TRBV7-9	15	TRBJ2-5	CASSRLGGAQETQYF	TGTGCCAGCAGCCGCCTTGGGGGGGCACAAGAGACCCAGTACTTC
NA	TRBD2	TRBV7-8	18	TRBJ2-3	CASSLGTSGGGGTDTQYF	TGTGCCAGCAGCTTAGGGACTAGCGGGGGGGGCGGCACAGATACGCAGTATTTT
NA	TRBD1	TRBV7-6	15	TRBJ2-1	CASSTYGTGNNEQFF	TGTGCCAGCAGCACCTACGGGACAGGGAACAATGAGCAGTTCTTC
NA	TRBD2	TRBV27	17	TRBJ2-3	CASSSLTSGGATDTQYF	TGTGCCAGCAGTTCCCTGACTAGCGGGGGGGCGACAGATACGCAGTATTTT
NA	NA	TRBV30	15	TRBJ2-2	CAWRARGPNTGELFF	TGTGCCTGGAGGGCCAGGGGACCCAACACCGGGGAGCTGTTTTTT
NA	NA	TRBV20-1	11	TRBJ2-1	CSATGHHEQFF	TGCAGTGCTACAGGGCATCATGAGCAGTTCTTC
NA	NA	TRBV7-9	15	TRBJ2-4	CASSQALGAENIQYF	TGTGCCAGCAGTCAAGCCTTAGGGGCCGAAAACATTCAGTACTTC
NA	TRBD2	TRBV27	16	TRBJ2-2	CASKPLAGRTGGELFF	TGTGCCAGCAAACCACTAGCGGGGCGAACAGGCGGGGAGCTGTTTTTT
NA	TRBD2	TRBV4-1	14	TRBJ2-7	CASSQVAGDNEQYF	TGCGCCAGCAGCCAAGTGGCGGGGGATAATGAGCAGTACTTC
NA	TRBD1	TRBV28	16	TRBJ1-1	CASSSPGQAFVTEAFF	TGTGCCAGCAGTTCCCCGGGACAGGCTTTTGTGACTGAAGCTTTCTTT
once	NA	TRBV7-2	13	TRBJ2-5	CASSFDWAGTQYF	TGTGCCAGCAGCTTTGACTGGGCGGGTACCCAGTACTTC